What follows describes a single TCR beta chain. The antigen remains unidentified. The data derive from a study of cytomegalovirus exposure and HLA in healthy donors. Study-level results: According to the study, approximately 150 TCR beta chains were cytomegalovirus-associated. First-cohort TCR clusters tended to co-occur in the approximately 120 validation repertoires, a later analysis found.

V lost 6 bases to trimming and J lost 8 bases; unmatched junction nucleotides: 14. Germline V gene sequence: CDR1 SGHDT, CDR2 YYEEEE. The CDR3 runs to 15 residues. The donors were in the approximately 120-subject validation cohort; that cohort was separate from the roughly 700-subject first cohort. The method was immunoSEQ multiplex PCR; TCRdb's version includes in-frame clones alone and lacks a portion of them. The table shows about 73,000 clones, with 70% to 90% occurring only once. The specimen sequenced was PBMCs. The J gene is TRBJ1-2, the V gene TRBV5-6, with 9 nucleotides matching TRBD1. This TCR was recovered from a young woman in good health and CMV-seropositive. The DNA of the CDR3 is TGTGCCAGCAATCACCGGGACAGGGACCGGTACGGCTACACCTTC. Protein: CASNHRDRDRYGYTF. The variable domain in full, completed from reference TRBV5-6 and TRBJ1-2, reads DAGVTQSPTHLIKTRGQQVTLRCSPKSGHDTVSWYQQALGQGPQFIFQYYEEEERQRGNFPDRFSGHQFPNYSSELNVNALLLGDSALYLCASNHRDRDRYGYTFGSGTRLTVV.